The 29 T cell receptor beta chains below come from one sample, sequenced in a study of regulatory T cells in long-lasting Graves disease. Time point indicated: newly diagnosed GD, antithyroid drugs for less than 3 months. RNA extracted from PBMCs served as the sequencing template. Arm-PCR with iRepertoire HTBI primers amplified the CDR3 regions for these TCR beta libraries. Each CDR3 protein is one row after TCRdb ran MiXCR on the multiplex PCR reads. Of 380,000 or so distinct CDR3 sequences detected, around 16% appear once; the ten largest clones hold 20% to 25%. These data were likewise used in another study, on T cells in Graves' hyperthyroidism and ophthalmopathy.

The sequenced sample was peripheral blood mononuclear cells (PBMCs), obtained at new diagnosis, from a patient treated with antithyroid drugs. These receptors were obtained from a woman in her late teens or twenties with Graves disease.

This clonotype was observed many times. This chain joins TRBV11-2 and TRBJ2-3; no reliable D call. The length of the CDR3 is 10 residues. Germline V lookup: CDR1 SGHAT, CDR2 FQNNGV. Trimming took off 0 bases at V and 8 bases at J, with 0 bases between the two ends. CDR3: CASSLDTQYF. For the CDR3, the DNA is TGTGCCAGCAGCTTAGATACGCAGTATTTT.

This clonotype was observed a handful of times. This rearrangement joins TRBV29-1 to TRBJ2-7; D perhaps matches TRBD1 (6 bases). V was clipped by 1 base and J by 4 bases, with 23 bases between them. This CDR3 is built from 17 residues. Looked up from germline, CDR1 is SQVTM and CDR2 is ANQGSEA. The CDR3: CSVEGFGDKGGRYEQYF. DNA for the CDR3: TGCAGCGTTGAAGGTTTCGGTGACAAAGGGGGTCGGTACGAGCAGTACTTC.

This clonotype was found a few times. The chain is built from TRBV24-1 and TRBJ1-2; TRBD1 matches at 7 bases. CDR1 KGHDR and CDR2 SFDVKD come from the germline V gene. The length of the CDR3 is 15 residues. Trimming cost V 2 bases and J 2 bases; bases outside gene matches: 4. This chain's CDR3 is CATSDYRGQNYGYTF. The CDR3, as DNA: TGTGCCACCAGTGATTACAGGGGCCAGAACTATGGCTACACCTTC.

This clonotype showed up many times. This chain links TRBV6-5 with TRBJ2-7, with a possible D match to TRBD1 (5 bases). This CDR3 has 17 residues. V lost 2 bases to trimming and J lost 2 bases, with 19 bases between them. The germline CDR1 and CDR2 sequences are MNHEY and SVGAGI. CDR3 sequence reads: CASSYAADRVIAYEQYF. The CDR3, as DNA: TGTGCCAGCAGTTACGCCGCAGACAGAGTAATTGCCTACGAGCAGTACTTC.

This clonotype was seen more than once but under ten times. The chain has TRBV20-1 and TRBJ2-7; 7 nucleotides agree with TRBD1. Germline V gene lookup returns CDR1 DFQATT and CDR2 SNEGSKA (reference sequence). The CDR3 is 13 residues long. V trimming: 2 bases; J trimming: 3 bases; junction bases outside the gene matches: 4. CDR3 amino acids: CSARKGAGYEQYF. DNA of the CDR3: TGCAGTGCTAGAAAGGGGGCCGGCTACGAGCAGTACTTC.

This clonotype has ten or more counts. The V and J genes are TRBV11-1 and TRBJ2-1; 9 bases fit TRBD1. Trimming removed 6 bases from V and 6 bases from J; junction bases left unmatched: 9. Germline V gene data show CDR1 as SGHAT and CDR2 as FQDESV (reference sequence). CDR3 size: 15 residues. The CDR3 bases are TGTGCCAGCAGGCGGCCGGGACAGGGTTCCAATGAGCAGTTCTTC. This encodes CASRRPGQGSNEQFF.

This chain connects TRBV6-2 or TRBV6-3 to TRBJ2-1, with a possible D match to TRBD2 (6 bases). The CDR3 totals 14 residues. Germline V gene sequence: CDR1 MNHEY, CDR2 SVGEGT. Trimming removed 5 bases from V and 8 bases from J, with 16 bases in between. CDR3 in amino acids: CASSPERVGHEQFF. The CDR3 DNA reads TGTGCCAGCAGTCCCGAGCGGGTGGGCCATGAGCAGTTCTTC.

The rearrangement uses TRBV7-9 and TRBJ2-5; 15 positions agree with TRBD2. The V gene's germline CDR1 is SEHNR and CDR2 FQNEAQ (reference sequence). V dropped 0 bases and J dropped 5; count of bases not matched to a gene: 1. This CDR3 is 16 amino acids long. CDR3 region: CASSLAGTSGRETQYF. The CDR3 DNA sequence: TGTGCCAGCAGCTTAGCGGGGACTAGCGGGAGGGAGACCCAGTACTTC. Using reference TRBV7-9 and TRBJ2-5 for the parts outside the CDR3, the full variable domain is DTGVSQNPRHKITKRGQNVTFRCDPISEHNRLYWYRQTLGQGPEFLTYFQNEAQLEKSRLLSDRFSAERPKGSFSTLEIQRTEQGDSAMYLCASSLAGTSGRETQYFGPGTRLLVL.

This clonotype was seen ten or more times. The CDR3 region has the DNA TGTGCCAGCAGCTTTGTGACAGGGGAATCCAATCAGCCCCAGCATTTT. This sequence encodes CASSFVTGESNQPQHF. The chain recombines TRBV5-5 with TRBJ1-5; 8 bases are shared with TRBD1. The CDR3 consists of 16 residues. The V gene's germline CDR1 is SGHKS and CDR2 YYEKEE (reference sequence). After removal of 2 bases from V and 3 bases from J, the junction contained 7 bases not matched to a gene.

This clonotype was counted many times. One junction end disagrees with the germline gene, perhaps due to a read error. V usage is TRBV30 and J usage is TRBJ1-1; TRBD1 matches 8 bases. This CDR3 has 14 residues. Germline lookup yields CDR1 GTSNPN and CDR2 SVGIG (reference sequence). The chain's CDR3 is CAWSVGQGDTEAFF. The CDR3 region has the DNA TGTGCCTGGAGTGTAGGACAGGGCGACACTGAAGCTTTCTTC.

The sample holds a few counts of this clonotype. The junction differs from germline at one of its ends, possibly a read error. V gene TRBV5-6 combines with J gene TRBJ1-2, with D possibly TRBD1 on 5 matching bases. Germline CDR1 is SGHDT and CDR2 is YYEEEE. The CDR3 sequence is 13 residues long. Here the CDR3 reads CASSLGRASGYTF. CDR3 coding DNA: TGTGCCAGCAGTTTGGGCAGGGCCTCGGGCTACACCTTC.

This clonotype was seen repeatedly, ten times or more. The chain joins TRBV6-1 to TRBJ2-1, with D perhaps being TRBD1 or TRBD2 (7 bases each). The length of the CDR3 is 15 residues. Germline CDR1 and CDR2: MNHNS and SASEGT. V lost 8 bases to trimming and J lost 1 base, with 15 bases between them. The CDR3 loop is CASQGGRGSYNEQFF. In DNA form, the CDR3 reads TGTGCCAGCCAGGGGGGGAGGGGTTCCTACAATGAGCAGTTCTTC.

This clonotype has ten or more counts. The chain links TRBV20-1 to TRBJ1-2; 11 bases align to TRBD1. Germline CDR1 reads DFQATT; CDR2 reads SNEGSKA (reference sequence). With V trimmed by 5 bases and J by 4 bases, 15 bases remained unmatched. This CDR3 has 17 residues. Written as DNA, the CDR3 is TGCAGTGCTGACCACAACCCTACCGGGACAGGGGGCTATGGCTACACCTTC. Protein sequence: CSADHNPTGTGGYGYTF.

The sample holds a few counts of this clonotype. The chain recombines TRBV7-9 with TRBJ1-1; unclear D gene. The CDR3 runs to 19 residues. V was clipped by 3 bases and J by 0 bases, with 23 bases between them. Germline V gene sequence: CDR1 SEHNR, CDR2 FQNEAQ (reference sequence). Written as DNA, the CDR3 is TGTGCCAGCAGCTTTGAAGTTCGGACCCCGAGCCCCCTGAACACTGAAGCTTTCTTT. Its protein product is CASSFEVRTPSPLNTEAFF.

This clonotype was seen many times. This sequence joins TRBV2 and TRBJ1-4, with D tentatively TRBD1 (5 bases). Germline assignment: CDR1 SNHLY and CDR2 FYNNEI. The V end lost 8 bases, the J end lost 8 bases, and 18 bases lay between the germline ends. The CDR3 contains 14 residues. The CDR3 nucleotides read TGTGCCAGCCGAACCGGGGCGGATTCCGAAAAACTGTTTTTT. Its protein product is CASRTGADSEKLFF. The whole variable domain, filled in from reference TRBV2 and TRBJ1-4, reads EPEVTQTPSHQVTQMGQEVILRCVPISNHLYFYWYRQILGQKVEFLVSFYNNEISEKSEIFDDQFSVERPDGSNFTLKIRSTKLEDSAMYFCASRTGADSEKLFFGSGTQLSVL.

The chain combines TRBV20-1 with TRBJ1-2; D ambiguous. CDR1 is DFQATT, CDR2 SNEGSKA, per germline (reference sequence). This CDR3 comprises 9 residues. V was shortened by 7 bases and J by 7 bases, with 7 bases between the two germline ends. In DNA form, the CDR3 reads TGCAGTGTCGACCTTGGCTACACCTTC. Translating gives CSVDLGYTF.

This clonotype was recorded many times. The V and J genes are TRBV5-8 and TRBJ1-6; 7 nucleotides align to TRBD1. The ends lost 0 bases at V and 10 bases at J; junction bases unmatched: 7. The CDR3 totals 15 residues. The germline V gene has CDR1 SGHTS and CDR2 YDEGEE. The DNA for the CDR3 is TGTGCCAGCAGCTTGGGGACAGGATCTTTGTCACCCCTCCACTTT. This encodes CASSLGTGSLSPLHF. Looking up the rest from reference TRBV5-8 and TRBJ1-6 gives the full variable domain: EAGVTQSPTHLIKTRGQQATLRCSPISGHTSVYWYQQALGLGLQFLLWYDEGEERNRGNFPPRFSGRQFPNYSSELNVNALELEDSALYLCASSLGTGSLSPLHFGNGTRLTVT.

This clonotype has ten or more counts. The V gene is TRBV5-5, the J gene TRBJ2-1; 7 nucleotides line up with TRBD1. V shed 4 bases, J shed 5 bases, and the junction held 6 bases outside the gene matches. The CDR3 runs to 14 residues. The V gene's germline CDR1 is SGHKS and CDR2 YYEKEE (reference sequence). The CDR3 DNA reads TGTGCCAGCAGCACGGGACAGCCGGACAATGAGCAGTTCTTC. Its translation: CASSTGQPDNEQFF.

V and J are TRBV4-1 and TRBJ2-1; D ambiguous. Per the germline V gene, CDR1 is MGHRA and CDR2 is YSYEKL. CDR3 length equals 17 residues. Trimming took 3 bases from V and 5 from J, leaving 20 bases between them. CDR3 DNA sequence: TGCGCCAGCAGCCAGGATGTCGACGAGAACCCTGACAATGAGCAGTTCTTC. Amino acid sequence: CASSQDVDENPDNEQFF.

This clonotype was seen ten or more times. One end of the junction fails to match germline, which may point to a read error. The chain uses TRBV10-1 and TRBJ2-2, with 7 positions matching TRBD2. CDR1 and CDR2 (germline): WNHNN, SYGVQD (reference sequence). This CDR3 region has 11 residues. CDR3 in amino acids: CASGDTGELFF. The CDR3 region has the DNA TGTGCCAGCGGGGATACCGGGGAGCTGTTTTTT.

This clonotype has ten or more counts. This CDR3 is CASTPPGGYEQYF. The CDR3 DNA sequence: TGTGCCAGCACTCCCCCGGGTGGTTACGAGCAGTACTTC. The chain joins TRBV3-1 to TRBJ2-7; D remains ambiguous. The CDR3 is 13 residues long. V lost 7 bases and J 4 bases, leaving 14 bases between the germline ends. The V gene's germline CDR1 is LGHDT and CDR2 YNNKEL (reference sequence).

The chain recombines TRBV6-1 with TRBJ1-1, with D possibly matching TRBD1 (5 bases). Trimming took 4 bases from V and 0 from J, leaving 9 bases between them. The germline V gene encodes CDR1 MNHNS and CDR2 SASEGT. This CDR3 has 14 amino acids. Written as DNA, the CDR3 is TGTGCCAGCAGTGGGGGCCCCATGAACACTGAAGCTTTCTTT. Translating it yields CASSGGPMNTEAFF.

The rearrangement uses TRBV5-6 and TRBJ1-2; unclear D gene. The ends were cut back, 2 bases at V and 5 bases at J, with 13 bases in the middle. The CDR3 has 14 amino acids. The germline gives CDR1 SGHDT, CDR2 YYEEEE. Written as DNA, the CDR3 is TGTGCCAGCAGCTTTCAACAGAGAGGTTATGGCTACACCTTC. Residues: CASSFQQRGYGYTF.

This clonotype was picked up many times. The chain has TRBV7-9 and TRBJ2-3; perhaps TRBD2 as D (6 bases). The CDR3 contains 13 residues. The V gene lost 9 bases and the J gene lost 2 bases, with 12 bases spanning the gap. CDR1 and CDR2 from the germline V gene are SEHNR and FQNEAQ (reference sequence). The CDR3 spells CARGGLDTDTQYF. Here the CDR3 DNA reads TGTGCCAGGGGGGGTCTCGACACAGATACGCAGTATTTT. The full variable domain, rest sourced from reference TRBV7-9 and TRBJ2-3, is DTGVSQNPRHKITKRGQNVTFRCDPISEHNRLYWYRQTLGQGPEFLTYFQNEAQLEKSRLLSDRFSAERPKGSFSTLEIQRTEQGDSAMYLCARGGLDTDTQYFGPGTRLTVL.

There are many counts of this clonotype. The chain employs TRBV3-1 and TRBJ1-1; D uncertain. This CDR3 region has 12 residues. CDR1 is LGHDT and CDR2 is YNNKEL in the germline V gene (reference sequence). V was shortened by 4 bases and J by 7 bases, with 10 bases between the two germline ends. CDR3 region: CASSLLGIEAFF. As DNA, the CDR3 is TGTGCCAGCAGCCTTCTTGGAATTGAAGCTTTCTTT.

This clonotype was seen at least ten times. V gene TRBV10-3 combines with J gene TRBJ2-7; D gene ambiguous. Trimming stripped 8 bases from V and 6 bases from J, with 11 bases between. This CDR3 is 11 amino acids long. Germline V gene data show CDR1 as ENHRY and CDR2 as SYGVKD. CDR3 sequence reads: CAIAGRGEQYF. The CDR3 DNA is TGTGCCATCGCTGGCCGTGGCGAGCAGTACTTC.

This clonotype was observed a handful of times. The CDR3 region is CSAPQRGGYQPQHF. In DNA, the CDR3 is TGCAGTGCTCCCCAGCGGGGGGGCTATCAGCCCCAGCATTTT. The chain is built from TRBV20-1 and TRBJ1-5, with a weak D call TRBD1 (6 bases). V lost 5 bases, J lost 5 bases, and 16 bases lay in between. The CDR3 covers 14 residues. Germline V gene data show CDR1 as DFQATT and CDR2 as SNEGSKA (reference sequence).

This clonotype was counted a few times. The rearrangement links TRBV24-1 to TRBJ2-1, with unresolved D. Trimming pared 3 bases from V and 7 bases from J, leaving 9 bases between. The CDR3 totals 13 residues. CDR1 and CDR2 from the germline V gene are KGHDR and SFDVKD. The CDR3: CATSDPTANEQFF. In DNA, the CDR3 is TGTGCCACCAGTGATCCGACGGCTAATGAGCAGTTCTTC.

On this clonotype itself: This may stem from a read error, because a much larger clone lies one nucleotide away. The V gene is TRBV6-4, the J gene TRBJ2-2, with 8 bases that match TRBD1. In germline, CDR1 is MRHNA, CDR2 SNTAGT. The CDR3 is made up of 15 amino acids. CDR3 in amino acids: CASSDQGADTGELLF. As DNA, the CDR3 is TGTGCCAGCAGTGACCAGGGGGCGGACACCGGGGAGCTGCTTTTT.